The present T cell receptor beta chain was sequenced within a study of cytotoxic CD8 clonotypes in ibrutinib-treated CLL. Study observations and caveats: Baseline clonality exceeded age-matched healthy donors and tracked circulating CD8+ T-cell counts. Sampling times, which were not matched between the groups, differed between sustained-remission patients and progressing patients.

With cryopreserved PBMCs as the source, around 2 micrograms of genomic DNA went to TCR beta libraries. Some clones are missing from TCRdb's copy, which holds only in-frame ones; the method was immunoSEQ multiplex PCR. The sample has 150,000 to 200,000 clones, over 75% seen once. A remark on this clone: Antigen specificity is unknown.

The TCR originated in a human donor with chronic lymphocytic leukemia. The sequencing here drew on PBMCs, taken at disease progression, from a patient treated with ibrutinib.

In DNA form, the CDR3 reads TGCAGTGCTAGTTTATACGAGCAGTACTTC. Translation: CSASLYEQYF. This chain uses TRBV20-1 with TRBJ2-7; D remains unclear. The germline V gene has CDR1 DFQATT and CDR2 SNEGSKA (reference sequence). This CDR3 spans 10 amino acids. V gave up 3 bases and J gave up 4 bases, with 4 bases separating them.